These 8 T cell receptor beta chains were sequenced from one sample in a study of T cell repertoires in cytomegalovirus infection. TCRdb used MiXCR to reprocess the reads, holding one entry per CDR3 protein. The profile shows 150,000 to 200,000 distinct CDR3 sequences, more than 15% of them singletons. The sequenced material came from CD8+ T cells from PBMCs. The receptors derive from a human donor in good health (CMV status not recorded). Some clones in this sample may be carry-over from other donors' samples.

This chain connects TRBV6-2 or TRBV6-3 to TRBJ2-1; D is tentatively TRBD1 or TRBD2 (5 bases each). Germline CDR1 and CDR2: MNHEY and SVGEGT. CDR3 length: 14 amino acids. Trimming removed 2 bases from V and 3 bases from J, with 8 bases in between. CDR3 residues: CASSYEGNYNEQFF. As DNA, the CDR3 is TGTGCCAGCAGTTACGAGGGGAACTACAATGAGCAGTTCTTC.

The chain recombines TRBV28 with TRBJ2-1; no clear D gene. The CDR3 totals 16 residues. Germline CDR1 MDHEN, CDR2 SYDVKM. Trimming took off 6 bases at V and 0 bases at J, with 15 bases between the two ends. CDR3 nucleotide sequence: TGTGCCAGCAGAATCTTGGATGCTAGCTCCTACAATGAGCAGTTCTTC. Protein product: CASRILDASSYNEQFF.

This clonotype was seen more than once but under ten times. The chain is built from TRBV27 and TRBJ2-7; D possibly corresponds to TRBD1 (5 bases). In germline, CDR1 is MNHEY, CDR2 SMNVEV (reference sequence). The CDR3 sequence is 15 residues long. The V end was cut by 5 bases, the J end by 1 base, with 15 bases between. Here the CDR3 reads CASSPRAGESYEQYF. The DNA for the CDR3 is TGTGCCAGCAGTCCCAGGGCTGGTGAGTCCTACGAGCAGTACTTC.

This clonotype was counted only a few times. The chain uses TRBV7-2 and TRBJ2-7; no clear D. Per the germline V gene, CDR1 is SGHTA and CDR2 is FQGNSA. V dropped 1 base and J dropped 1 base, with 8 bases sitting between them. The CDR3 runs to 14 residues. The CDR3 region has the DNA TGTGCCAGCAGCTTAGGTTTCGGGTCCTACGAGCAGTACTTC. It translates to CASSLGFGSYEQYF.

This clonotype was recorded many times. The CDR3: CASTFTSGSGYNEQFF. For the CDR3, the DNA is TGTGCCAGCACCTTTACCTCGGGTAGCGGCTACAATGAGCAGTTCTTC. The chain is built from TRBV7-8 and TRBJ2-1; TRBD2 might be the D (6 bases). Germline values: CDR1 SGHVS, CDR2 FQNEAQ. With 7 bases removed from V and 3 bases from J, the gap between germline ends came to 19 bases. This CDR3 has 16 amino acids. Variable domain in full (rest from reference TRBV7-8 and TRBJ2-1): GAGVSQSPRYKVAKRGQDVALRCDPISGHVSLFWYQQALGQGPEFLTYFQNEAQLDKSGLPSDRFFAERPEGSVSTLKIQRTQQEDSAVYLCASTFTSGSGYNEQFFGPGTRLTVL.

The chain couples TRBV7-9 to TRBJ2-7, with a possible D match to TRBD2 (5 bases). V lost 7 bases, J lost 3 bases, and 19 bases lay in between. The CDR3 has 15 amino acids. The germline CDR1 and CDR2 sequences are SEHNR and FQNEAQ (reference sequence). CDR3 amino acids: CASIYKGPGGYEQYF. CDR3 coding DNA: TGTGCCAGCATCTACAAGGGCCCCGGAGGCTACGAGCAGTACTTC.

The chain is built from TRBV28 and TRBJ2-2, with a weak D call TRBD1 (5 bases). CDR1 and CDR2 from the germline V gene are MDHEN and SYDVKM. This CDR3 spans 15 amino acids. V was shortened by 1 base and J by 2 bases, with 8 bases between the two germline ends. CDR3 protein: CASSLFGQNTGELFF. The CDR3 DNA is TGTGCCAGCAGTTTATTCGGACAAAACACCGGGGAGCTGTTTTTT. Based on the CDR3 plus reference TRBV28 and TRBJ2-2, the full variable domain is DVKVTQSSRYLVKRTGEKVFLECVQDMDHENMFWYRQDPGLGLRLIYFSYDVKMKEKGDIPEGYSVSREKKERFSLILESASTNQTSMYLCASSLFGQNTGELFFGEGSRLTVL.

In this sample, this clonotype turned up many times. CDR3 DNA: TGCAGTGCTAGGTCATCGACAGGGGACACTGAAGCTTTCTTT. Residues: CSARSSTGDTEAFF. The V gene is TRBV20-1, the J gene TRBJ1-1; 8 bases map to TRBD1. With V trimmed by 3 bases and J by 3 bases, 6 bases remained unmatched. Germline V gene lookup returns CDR1 DFQATT and CDR2 SNEGSKA (reference sequence). The CDR3 totals 14 residues.